Described below is a single T cell receptor (beta chain) sequence and its context. This clone was observed a single time. What antigen it recognizes has not been identified. No per-base quality is available; no much larger clone lies one base away. The data were obtained in a study of OX40 agonist ivuxolimab in advanced cancers. Study-wide context: Ivuxolimab was an agonistic, fully human IgG2 monoclonal antibody directed against OX40 (CD134), a costimulatory receptor. Peripheral TCRbeta sequencing was intended to test whether TCR sequence diversity was altered and clonal T-cell expansion was caused by ivuxolimab. The paper reports the monotherapy dose-escalation portion (N = 52 patients) of the phase I ivuxolimab trial. Partial responses occurred in three dose-escalation patients: two with cutaneous melanoma and one with hepatocellular carcinoma. Intravenous ivuxolimab was administered to patients every 2 weeks at six dose levels: 0.01, 0.1, 0.3, 1.5, 3 and 10 mg/kg. Of the roughly 51 dose-escalation patients, hepatocellular carcinoma was present in approximately 20, melanoma in approximately 15, renal cell carcinoma in 9 and head and neck cancer in 9. Prior anti-PD-1, anti-PD-L1 or anti-CTLA-4 therapy was permitted, and checkpoint inhibitors had been received by around 39% of dose-escalation patients. In the dose-escalation cohort, 70% to 85% of patients were male, and the mean age was approximately 60 years, with a range of 23 to 79.

Patients with a history of autoimmune disease or receiving systemic immunosuppression were excluded from the trial. Peripheral blood for TCR sequencing was collected from all dose cohorts at baseline, on cycle 4 day 1, and on cycle 7 day 1. The samples were drawn from a first-in-human, open-label, multicenter phase I dose-escalation trial of ivuxolimab. Adults with locally advanced or metastatic head and neck squamous cell, hepatocellular, melanoma or renal cell carcinoma were enrolled in the trial. CD4+ and CD8+ T cells were sorted separately from peripheral blood before TCR sequencing. Paper-wide results and their limitations: After ivuxolimab, more expanded clones were found on average in CD8+ T cells than in CD4+ T cells. The antigen specificity of the peripheral T cells that underwent clonal expansion was not determined. Low levels of normalized T-cell clonal expansion were also seen in some nonresponding patients. At doses of 0.1 to 3.0 mg/kg, clonal expansion of both CD4+ and CD8+ blood T cells was observed from baseline to week 6. In the 0.1-3.0 mg/kg groups, partial responders had among the lowest normalized peripheral clonal expansion, particularly in CD8+ T cells.

For sequencing of the TCRbeta CDR3 region, genomic DNA was extracted from the sorted cells. TCRbeta CDR3 regions were sequenced using the immunoSEQ Assay. TCRdb holds this immuneACCESS table with in-frame rearrangements only. Some clones are missing; in checked studies, unresolved V genes explain under half, and the rest has no known cause. Present in this sample are 55,000 or so clones, around 85% of which were seen just once. The ten largest clones take up roughly 13% of the sample. The material sequenced was CD4+ or CD8+ T cells sorted from blood, taken in a trial of the OX40 agonist ivuxolimab. This sequence was found in an adult with an advanced solid tumor such as melanoma, head and neck, liver or kidney cancer.

CDR3 region: CASSSHILGSEQFF. The base sequence is TGTGCCAGCAGCTCACACATCCTAGGGAGTGAGCAGTTCTTC. In this chain, TRBV7-3 is recombined with TRBJ2-1, with a weak D call of TRBD2 (5 bases match). V sheds 4 bases and J sheds 9 bases, leaving 16 bases between their ends. Reading the germline V gene gives CDR1 SGHTA and CDR2 FQGTGA. The cysteine opens and the phenylalanine closes a CDR3 of 14 amino acids. The retained sequence is limited to the CDR3, 42 bases, with the frame set at the first base.